These 21 T cell receptor beta chains share one sample of origin, sequenced in a study of Graves' ophthalmopathy and Graves' hyperthyroidism. RNA transcripts served as template for amplifying TCR beta CDR3 sequences. Amplification began with first-round RT-PCR using HTBI primers, then second-round multiplex PCR was performed. TCRdb processed the multiplex PCR reads anew with MiXCR; each CDR3 protein has one entry. Of over a million distinct CDR3 sequences detected, around a third appear once; the ten largest clones hold around 10%. The specimen sequenced was peripheral blood or thyroid tissue (not recorded which). The receptors stem from an adult man with Graves' hyperthyroidism.

This clonotype was observed a handful of times. The chain is built from TRBV19 and TRBJ1-5, with a possible D match to TRBD1 (7 bases). The J call may be mistaken, given a closer DNA end match to TRBJ2-5. Per the germline V gene, CDR1 is LNHDA and CDR2 is SQIVND (reference sequence). The CDR3 extends over 17 amino acids. CDR3 sequence: CASSIRGATYSNQPQYF. CDR3 nucleotide sequence: TGTGCCAGTAGTATCAGGGGGGCGACGTATAGCAATCAGCCCCAGTACTTC.

The gene calls are TRBV10-2 and TRBJ2-7; TRBD2 matches at 9 bases. CDR3 length equals 16 residues. Per germline, CDR1 WSHSY and CDR2 SAAADI. V gave up 6 bases and J gave up 6 bases; unmatched junction bases: 15. The CDR3 is CASSGGASGIKREQYF. The CDR3 coding sequence is TGCGCCAGCAGCGGCGGGGCTAGCGGGATCAAGCGCGAGCAGTACTTC.

The rearrangement joins TRBV5-4 to TRBJ2-2; TRBD1 matches 7 bases. The ends lost 0 bases at V and 7 bases at J; junction bases unmatched: 9. The CDR3 spans 16 residues. CDR1 and CDR2 (germline): SGHNT, YYREEE (reference sequence). CDR3: CASSLVSGGLVGELFF. The CDR3, as DNA: TGTGCCAGCAGCTTGGTGTCAGGGGGTCTTGTCGGGGAGCTGTTTTTT.

The chain combines TRBV19 with TRBJ2-7; 7 bases are a match to TRBD2. The length of the CDR3 is 13 residues. After removal of 10 bases from V and 5 bases from J, the junction contained 11 bases not matched to a gene. From germline, CDR1 is LNHDA and CDR2 SQIVND (reference sequence). CDR3: CATTPGRTNEQYF. The CDR3 nucleotides are TGTGCCACAACCCCCGGGAGGACGAACGAGCAGTACTTC.

CDR3 DNA: TGTGCCAGCCGACCAGCGGGAGGATACAATGAGCAGTTCTTC. It encodes CASRPAGGYNEQFF. The V call is TRBV2, the J call TRBJ2-1; 9 bases are a match to TRBD2. V lost 8 bases and J lost 4; bases outside the gene matches: 6. Germline loops: CDR1 SNHLY, CDR2 FYNNEI. The CDR3 is made up of 14 amino acids.

This chain links TRBV10-3 with TRBJ1-4, with a tentative D call TRBD1 (5 bases). Germline V CDR1 and CDR2: ENHRY, SYGVKD. Trimming cost V 3 bases and J 8 bases, with 13 bases left between them. The CDR3 totals 14 residues. The CDR3 here is CAISDQGRGEKLFF. The CDR3 nucleotides read TGTGCCATCAGTGACCAGGGTAGGGGCGAAAAACTGTTTTTT.

This clonotype came up a few times. The CDR3 spells CSASTQRAVDEQYF. The DNA for the CDR3 is TGCAGTGCTAGCACCCAAAGGGCAGTTGACGAGCAGTACTTC. The gene calls are TRBV20-1 and TRBJ2-7; no reliable D call. Trimming removed 3 bases from V and 5 bases from J, with 17 bases in between. This CDR3 has 14 residues. Germline V gene sequence: CDR1 DFQATT, CDR2 SNEGSKA (reference sequence).

This rearrangement joins TRBV27 to TRBJ2-7; 7 positions agree with TRBD2. This CDR3 has 15 residues. Per the germline V gene, CDR1 is MNHEY and CDR2 is SMNVEV (reference sequence). Germline trimming cut 4 bases from V and 2 bases from J; bases unmatched to any gene: 8. CDR3 bases: TGTGCCAGCAGTTCGAGGACTAGGAAGGCCTACGAGCAGTACTTC. Protein sequence: CASSSRTRKAYEQYF.

V usage is TRBV6-1 and J usage is TRBJ1-6; weak D call: TRBD1 (6 bases). This CDR3 has 16 amino acids. Germline-derived CDR1 and CDR2 are MNHNS and SASEGT. V lost 6 bases, J lost 0 bases, and 12 bases lay in between. The CDR3 spells CASRGTGSSYNSPLHF. DNA for the CDR3: TGTGCCAGCAGAGGCACAGGGAGCTCCTATAATTCACCCCTCCACTTT.

This clonotype showed up many times. V usage is TRBV4-2 and J usage is TRBJ2-5, with a tentative D call TRBD2 (5 bases). The CDR3 length is 15 residues. V dropped 2 bases and J dropped 5 bases, with 15 bases sitting between them. The germline V gene encodes CDR1 LGHNA and CDR2 YNFKEQ. CDR3 sequence: CASSQSRVGMETQYF. The CDR3 region has the DNA TGTGCCAGCAGCCAATCGCGGGTAGGGATGGAGACCCAGTACTTC.

This clonotype was detected only once. In DNA form, the CDR3 reads TGCAGTGCTGGCGACGGCCACTCTGGAAACACCATATATTTT. Translating gives CSAGDGHSGNTIYF. This chain links TRBV20-1 with TRBJ1-3; D not certain. Germline V CDR1 and CDR2: DFQATT, SNEGSKA (reference sequence). This CDR3 spans 14 amino acids. V was trimmed by 5 bases and J by 0 bases, leaving 11 bases between them.

The V and J genes are TRBV6-5 and TRBJ2-7; D remains unclear. Between the trimmed V and J ends, which lost 5 bases and 3 bases, there was a span of 8 bases. The V gene's germline CDR1 is MNHEY and CDR2 SVGAGI. The CDR3 length is 12 residues. CDR3 nucleotide sequence: TGTGCCAGCAGTCAACACCTCTACGAGCAGTACTTC. Its protein product is CASSQHLYEQYF.

The chain recombines TRBV10-3 with TRBJ1-5; D unresolved. This CDR3 has 13 amino acids. The V end lost 3 bases, the J end lost 0 bases, and 3 bases lay between the germline ends. Germline CDR1 reads ENHRY; CDR2 reads SYGVKD. The CDR3: CAISDYSNQPQHF. The CDR3 DNA reads TGTGCCATCAGTGATTATAGCAATCAGCCCCAGCATTTT.

On this clonotype: Just one base apart from a much larger clone, this may be a read error. The V and J genes are TRBV5-5 and TRBJ2-7; D perhaps matches TRBD2 (5 bases). Germline lookup yields CDR1 SGHKS and CDR2 YYEKEE (reference sequence). The CDR3 consists of 13 residues. CDR3 amino acids: CASGTDWGSEQYF. The CDR3 region has the DNA TGCGCCAGCGGCACCGACTGGGGAAGCGAGCAGTACTTC.

This clonotype was detected many times. The rearrangement links TRBV15 to TRBJ2-7; D is unclear. Trimming stripped 2 bases from V and 3 bases from J, with 14 bases between. The length of the CDR3 is 15 residues. Germline lookup yields CDR1 LNHNV and CDR2 YYDKDF (reference sequence). Here the CDR3 DNA reads TGTGCCACCAGCAGACCCTCGGTCGGCTACTACGAGCAGTACTTC. Translating it yields CATSRPSVGYYEQYF.

This chain connects TRBV15 to TRBJ1-6; tentatively, D is TRBD1 (6 bases). V lost 3 bases and J 8 bases, leaving 14 bases between the germline ends. The CDR3 extends over 15 amino acids. Germline loops: CDR1 LNHNV, CDR2 YYDKDF (reference sequence). For the CDR3, the DNA is TGTGCCACCAGCAGCGGCACAGGGAATGATTCACCCCTCCACTTT. It specifies CATSSGTGNDSPLHF.

This clonotype was detected only a few times. The genes are TRBV2 and TRBJ2-2; TRBD1 agrees at 8 bases. From germline, CDR1 is SNHLY and CDR2 FYNNEI. The junction had 10 bases not matched to a gene; V was cut back by 6 bases and J by 7 bases. CDR3 length: 15 amino acids. CDR3 in DNA: TGTGCCAGCAGCCAATCCGGGACAGGCAGCGGGGAGCTGTTTTTT. Its translation is CASSQSGTGSGELFF.

To note about this clonotype: Here the CDR3 omits its conserved ending phenylalanine or tryptophan, so a read error is the likely source. The DNA is omitted, as the CDR3 cannot be located on it reliably, and the CDR3 follows TCRdb's listing. The V and J genes are TRBV7-9 and TRBJ1-1. The CDR3 contains 10 residues when both ends are counted. Germline V gene lookup returns CDR1 SEHNR and CDR2 FQNEAQ (reference sequence). The CDR3 here is CASSLRGPNS.

In regard to this clonotype: A clone one base away is much larger, so this may be a read error. The rearrangement joins TRBV7-8 to TRBJ2-5, with no clear D. Per the germline V gene, CDR1 is SGHVS and CDR2 is FQNEAQ. This CDR3 region has 13 residues. Trimming removed 5 bases at V and 0 bases at J, with 7 bases between. The CDR3 protein is CASSRADQETQYF. DNA of the CDR3: TGTGCCAGCAGCCGGGCCGACCAAGAGACCCAGTACTTC.

This chain links TRBV7-2 with TRBJ2-5, with 11 positions matching TRBD2. The end of the DNA fits TRBJ2-7 better, so the J call may be wrong. Per the germline V gene, CDR1 is SGHTA and CDR2 is FQGNSA. The CDR3 is made up of 15 amino acids. The CDR3 reads CASNRSPGLADEQYF. In DNA, the CDR3 is TGTGCCAGCAACCGCTCTCCGGGACTAGCGGACGAGCAGTACTTC.

This clonotype was recorded at least ten times. The CDR3 nucleotides read TGTGCCAGCACCAAACTCCCGCCGGGACAGGGGTCTGGGGCCCTATGGGGCTACACCTTC. Residues: CASTKLPPGQGSGALWGYTF. The rearrangement uses TRBV7-8 and TRBJ1-2; TRBD1 matches 10 bases. Germline V CDR1 and CDR2: SGHVS, FQNEAQ. V shed 7 bases, J shed 8 bases, and the junction held 28 bases outside the gene matches. The CDR3 extends over 20 amino acids.